Sequencing of this TCR beta chain was carried out in a study of blood T cells in healthy people across ages. CDR1 and CDR2 from the germline V gene are SGDLS and YYNGEE. This CDR3 contains 14 residues. The V segment lost 0 bases and the J segment 7 bases; nucleotides outside the gene matches: 3. Primed by a sample-barcoded 5' primer and a J-beta primer mix, a second PCR proceeded for roughly 6 to 12 cycles. Each CDR3 protein gets one entry after TCRdb re-called the 5' RACE reads with MiXCR. In the table there are 800,000 or so distinct CDR3 sequences, roughly 60% of which are singletons. This clonotype came up a few times.

This chain joins TRBV9 and TRBJ2-1, with TRBD2 matching 8 bases. The sequenced sample consisted of blood. This receptor was identified in a man aged 25-40 years in good health. The CDR3 DNA is TGTGCCAGCAGCGTAGCGGGGGGGAATAATGAGCAGTTCTTC. This translates into CASSVAGGNNEQFF.